The 25 T cell receptor beta chains in this list originate from one sample, sequenced in a study of cytomegalovirus exposure and HLA in healthy donors. The PCR ran on 60 Vbeta and 13 Jbeta primers. Clones were read by immunoSEQ multiplex PCR, and TCRdb kept only the in-frame ones, dropping some. The sample yields just over 200,000 clones, of which the top ten take up 1.1%. Source material: PBMCs. Receptors originate from a girl aged 2-9 years in good health and CMV-seropositive.

The V and J genes are TRBV29-1 and TRBJ2-7, with 7 bases identical to TRBD1. J lost 1 base, V lost 5 bases, and 8 bases had no gene match. CDR3 size: 14 residues. In germline, CDR1 is SQVTM, CDR2 ANQGSEA. The CDR3 DNA reads TGCAGCGTTCTATCCGGGACAGCATCCTACGAGCAGTACTTC. Its translation is CSVLSGTASYEQYF.

The genes are TRBV28 and TRBJ1-2, with 9 bases lining up with TRBD1. The CDR3 totals 16 residues. CDR1 is MDHEN, CDR2 SYDVKM, per germline. The ends lost 6 bases at V and 6 bases at J; junction bases unmatched: 14. Written as DNA, the CDR3 is TGTGCCAGCAGACAAAGCGGGGCCCGGGACAGGGATGGCTACACCTTC. This gives the protein CASRQSGARDRDGYTF.

The gene calls are TRBV11-2 and TRBJ2-3, with a weak D call TRBD2 (5 bases). V was pared by 4 bases and J by 6 bases, with 11 bases between. This CDR3 has 13 residues. Per germline, CDR1 SGHAT and CDR2 FQNNGV. CDR3 in amino acids: CASSSAVADTQYF. CDR3 nucleotide sequence: TGTGCCAGCAGCTCAGCTGTAGCGGATACGCAGTATTTT.

The CDR3 loop reads CASSSTGVAYEQYF. The CDR3 DNA reads TGTGCCAGCAGTTCCACAGGGGTGGCCTACGAGCAGTACTTC. The chain joins TRBV6-5 to TRBJ2-7; the match to TRBD1 covers 7 bases. V dropped 4 bases and J dropped 2; count of bases not matched to a gene: 5. Per germline, CDR1 MNHEY and CDR2 SVGAGI. There are 14 residues in the CDR3.

About this clone itself: The same CDR3 arises from other DNA sequences in this sample as well. The chain combines TRBV2 with TRBJ1-1; possibly TRBD1 for D (5 bases). Trimming pared 6 bases from V and 0 bases from J, leaving 8 bases between. CDR3 length equals 13 residues. Germline V gives CDR1 SNHLY, CDR2 FYNNEI. The CDR3 DNA follows: TGTGCCAGCAGGCGGGACCTGAACACTGAAGCTTTCTTT. This sequence encodes CASRRDLNTEAFF.

The CDR3 loop is CASSPWTSGRGDEQFF. The DNA of the CDR3 is TGTGCCAGCAGCCCTTGGACTAGCGGGAGGGGGGATGAGCAGTTCTTC. The J gene is TRBJ2-1, the V gene TRBV4-2; the match to TRBD2 covers 15 bases. Germline V gives CDR1 LGHNA, CDR2 YNFKEQ. The CDR3 has 16 amino acids. The V and J ends lost 4 bases and 8 bases, in that order; junction bases with no gene match: 6.

The rearrangement uses TRBV28 and TRBJ1-2; 9 bases are shared with TRBD1. Germline V CDR1 and CDR2: MDHEN, SYDVKM. The CDR3 has 17 residues. Unmatched junction bases numbered 20, after V lost 5 bases and J lost 10 bases. CDR3 in DNA: TGTGCCAGCAGTACTCTTGTAGGACAGGGGCTCGGAATTATCTACACCTTC. This codes for CASSTLVGQGLGIIYTF.

V gene TRBV5-1 combines with J gene TRBJ2-1; 8 positions match TRBD1. V trimming: 3 bases; J trimming: 4 bases; junction bases outside the gene matches: 15. The CDR3 has 18 amino acids. CDR1 is SGHRS, CDR2 YFSETQ, per germline. The CDR3 loop reads CASSSISLTGAEYNEQFF. The CDR3 coding sequence is TGCGCCAGCAGCTCCATTTCCTTGACAGGGGCCGAATACAATGAGCAGTTCTTC.

V and J are TRBV29-1 and TRBJ2-2, with D perhaps TRBD2 (6 bases). The CDR3 is 14 amino acids. V lost 3 bases and J 1 base, leaving 9 bases between the germline ends. Germline-derived CDR1 and CDR2 are SQVTM and ANQGSEA. This CDR3 reads CSVEVSGNTGELFF. As DNA, the CDR3 is TGCAGCGTTGAGGTTAGCGGGAACACCGGGGAGCTGTTTTTT.

This chain joins TRBV11-3 and TRBJ1-1; D ambiguous. This CDR3 spans 14 amino acids. V lost 1 base and J 1 base, leaving 7 bases between the germline ends. Germline V gene sequence: CDR1 SGHNT, CDR2 YENEEA. This CDR3 reads CASSLVEENTEAFF. In nucleotides, the CDR3 is TGTGCCAGCAGCTTAGTTGAGGAGAACACTGAAGCTTTCTTT.

The rearrangement joins TRBV6-1 to TRBJ1-1; D unclear. The CDR3 is 13 residues long. Germline V CDR1 and CDR2: MNHNS, SASEGT. V dropped 7 bases and J dropped 11 bases, with 20 bases sitting between them. CDR3 coding DNA: TGTGCCAGCAATATCGTTCTAGGAAGATTGGCTTTCTTT. Encoded protein: CASNIVLGRLAFF.

J is TRBJ2-1 and V is TRBV11-3, with D maybe TRBD2 (6 bases). The CDR3 totals 15 residues. CDR1 and CDR2 (germline): SGHNT, YENEEA. Trimming pared 4 bases from V and 4 bases from J, leaving 14 bases between. This CDR3 is CASSSGTVKYNEQFF. The CDR3 region has the DNA TGTGCCAGCAGCTCGGGGACTGTAAAATACAATGAGCAGTTCTTC.

The chain joins TRBV7-2 to TRBJ2-3, with TRBD1 identical over 7 bases. Germline assignment: CDR1 SGHTA and CDR2 FQGNSA. The length of the CDR3 is 16 residues. V dropped 1 base and J dropped 2; count of bases not matched to a gene: 6. The CDR3 reads CASSLVGTDYTDTQYF. The CDR3, as DNA: TGTGCCAGCAGCTTAGTAGGGACAGATTACACAGATACGCAGTATTTT. Based on the CDR3 plus reference TRBV7-2 and TRBJ2-3, the full variable domain is GAGVSQSPSNKVTEKGKDVELRCDPISGHTALYWYRQSLGQGLEFLIYFQGNSAPDKSGLPSDRFSAERTGGSVSTLTIQRTQQEDSAVYLCASSLVGTDYTDTQYFGPGTRLTVL.

This sequence joins TRBV7-2 and TRBJ2-3; D might be TRBD2 (5 bases). In germline, CDR1 is SGHTA, CDR2 FQGNSA. The CDR3 totals 15 residues. V was trimmed by 1 base and J by 0 bases, leaving 8 bases between them. CDR3 sequence (DNA): TGTGCCAGCAGCTTAGTCGGAGGCAGCACAGATACGCAGTATTTT. Its protein is CASSLVGGSTDTQYF.

This chain uses TRBV6-5 with TRBJ1-2; D is possibly TRBD1 (6 bases). There are 13 residues in the CDR3. Germline V lookup: CDR1 MNHEY, CDR2 SVGAGI. Deletions cut 0 bases from V and 5 bases from J, with 7 bases between. Here the CDR3 DNA reads TGTGCCAGCAGTTACTCTGGACAGTATGGCTACACCTTC. Protein product: CASSYSGQYGYTF.

This sequence joins TRBV7-4 and TRBJ1-5, with 8 bases lining up with TRBD1. Germline V lookup: CDR1 SGHVT, CDR2 SQSDAQ. With V trimmed by 11 bases and J by 0 bases, 9 bases remained unmatched. This CDR3 has 15 residues. CDR3 sequence: CAPGQGYYSNQPQHF. For the CDR3, the DNA is TGTGCCCCAGGACAGGGCTATTATAGCAATCAGCCCCAGCATTTT.

The genes are TRBV6-1 and TRBJ2-5; TRBD2 is a possible D gene (5 bases). This CDR3 has 12 amino acids. Trimming took 6 bases from V and 0 from J, leaving 5 bases between them. Germline V gene lookup returns CDR1 MNHNS and CDR2 SASEGT. The CDR3 loop is CASRRDQETQYF. Here the CDR3 DNA reads TGTGCCAGCAGGCGGGACCAAGAGACCCAGTACTTC.

This sequence joins TRBV10-3 and TRBJ2-3; 8 nucleotides match TRBD2. Germline CDR1 is ENHRY and CDR2 is SYGVKD. This CDR3 has 16 amino acids. J was trimmed by 2 bases and V by 1 base; bases with no gene match: 5. The CDR3 spells CAISEYSGGYTDTQYF. The CDR3 DNA reads TGTGCCATCAGTGAGTACAGCGGGGGATACACAGATACGCAGTATTTT.

This CDR3 reads CSARQNYEQYF. The CDR3 nucleotides read TGCAGTGCTAGACAAAACTACGAGCAGTACTTC. The J gene is TRBJ2-7, the V gene TRBV20-1; no reliable D call. Germline V gene lookup returns CDR1 DFQATT and CDR2 SNEGSKA (reference sequence). Trimming cost V 2 bases and J 3 bases, with 5 bases left between them. This CDR3 is 11 amino acids long.

The V gene is TRBV29-1, the J gene TRBJ2-1, with TRBD1 as a possible D gene (6 bases). The CDR3 spans 12 residues. Germline CDR1 SQVTM, CDR2 ANQGSEA. V was cut by 7 bases and J by 9 bases, with 16 bases left in between. CDR3 residues: CSAGDTPVEQFF. Here the CDR3 DNA reads TGCAGCGCCGGGGACACACCGGTTGAGCAGTTCTTC.

J is TRBJ1-1 and V is TRBV5-1; 7 bases agree with TRBD1. The CDR3 extends over 13 amino acids. Per germline, CDR1 SGHRS and CDR2 YFSETQ. Losses at the gene ends were 4 bases for V and 4 bases for J; bases not matched to a gene: 4. CDR3 region: CASSPPGGTEAFF. In DNA, the CDR3 is TGCGCCAGCAGCCCCCCAGGGGGCACTGAAGCTTTCTTT.

This chain connects TRBV5-1 to TRBJ2-5; 8 nucleotides line up with TRBD2. There are 15 residues in the CDR3. Per germline, CDR1 SGHRS and CDR2 YFSETQ. The V segment lost 0 bases and the J segment 5 bases; nucleotides outside the gene matches: 6. The DNA of the CDR3 is TGCGCCAGCAGCTTGGGTGCGGGGGGCGACGAGACCCAGTACTTC. Translated, it gives CASSLGAGGDETQYF.

This chain joins TRBV30 and TRBJ2-7; 9 bases line up with TRBD1. The germline V gene encodes CDR1 GTSNPN and CDR2 SVGIG (reference sequence). The CDR3 contains 14 residues. With 3 bases clipped from V and 2 bases from J, the junction kept 5 bases outside the gene matches. In nucleotides, the CDR3 is TGTGCCTGGAGCCTAGGGACAGGGACCTACGAGCAGTACTTC. As protein: CAWSLGTGTYEQYF.

This chain links TRBV7-8 with TRBJ1-2, with no clear D. This CDR3 is built from 14 residues. Per germline, CDR1 SGHVS and CDR2 FQNEAQ. V was trimmed by 2 bases and J by 2 bases, leaving 9 bases between them. CDR3 loop: CASSLFAANYGYTF. The CDR3 region has the DNA TGTGCCAGCAGCTTATTTGCGGCCAACTATGGCTACACCTTC.

The chain links TRBV6-5 to TRBJ2-7; 9 positions agree with TRBD2. This CDR3 spans 15 amino acids. V lost 6 bases, J lost 1 base, and 7 bases stayed unmatched. Germline V gives CDR1 MNHEY, CDR2 SVGAGI. CDR3 region: CASSINSGSSYEQYF. The CDR3 DNA reads TGTGCCAGCAGCATAAATAGCGGGAGTTCCTACGAGCAGTACTTC.